This record concerns one T cell receptor (beta chain) sequence. The sample belongs to a study of blood T cell repertoires in COVID-19. Study-level information: The samples span acute and convalescent COVID-19 from the United States, Italy and Spain. PBMCs, B-cell-depleted T cells, or T cells were the source of the cDNA or gDNA that made up the material.

The authors' processing: Reference gene primers were amplified, and this amplification served to estimate nucleated cell counts. Only in-frame clones appear in the TCRdb table, and some are missing; sequencing was by immunoSEQ multiplex PCR. D and trimming come from the DNA, and the V and J calls and clone size come from that table. The sample carries more than 200,000 clones, over 80% recorded once. The CDR3 length is 15 residues. CDR1 and CDR2 from the germline V gene are SGHNT and YYREEE (reference sequence). V dropped 2 bases and J dropped 8; count of bases not matched to a gene: 3. The TCR comes from a woman in her 70s with active or convalescent COVID-19. Sequencing input: peripheral blood. The chain carries TRBV5-4 and TRBJ2-1; 14 bases fit TRBD2. The CDR3 DNA reads TGTGCCAGCAGCTTCGGACTAGCGGGGGGCTATGAGCAGTTCTTC. This codes for CASSFGLAGGYEQFF.